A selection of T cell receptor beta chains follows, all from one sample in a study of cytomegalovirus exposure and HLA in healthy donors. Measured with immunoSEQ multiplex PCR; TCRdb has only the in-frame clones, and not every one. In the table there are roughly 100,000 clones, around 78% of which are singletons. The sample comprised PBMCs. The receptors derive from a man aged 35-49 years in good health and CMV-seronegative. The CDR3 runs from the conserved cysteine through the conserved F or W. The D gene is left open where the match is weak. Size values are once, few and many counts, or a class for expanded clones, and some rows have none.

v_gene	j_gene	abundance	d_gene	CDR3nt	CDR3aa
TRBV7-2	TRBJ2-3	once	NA	TGTGCCAGCAGCTTAGACGGGAACACAGATACGCAGTATTTT	CASSLDGNTDTQYF
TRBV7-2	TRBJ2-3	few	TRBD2	TGTGCCAGCAGCTTACGACAGCGGGGGTCAGATACGCAGTATTTT	CASSLRQRGSDTQYF
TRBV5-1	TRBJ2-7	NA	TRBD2	TGCGCCAGCAGCTTGGTGGGGGGGGGCTACGAGCAGTACTTC	CASSLVGGGYEQYF
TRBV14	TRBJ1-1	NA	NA	TGTGCCAGCAGCCGGTTCAGGGCTAACACTGAAGCTTTCTTT	CASSRFRANTEAFF
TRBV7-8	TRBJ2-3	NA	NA	TGTGCCAGCAGCGCACAACGTTCAGATACGCAGTATTTT	CASSAQRSDTQYF
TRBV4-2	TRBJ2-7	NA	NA	TGTGCCAGCAGCCAAGAAGAGGGTATCGGCGCCTACGAGCAGTACTTC	CASSQEEGIGAYEQYF
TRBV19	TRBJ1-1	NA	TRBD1	TGTGCCAGTAGTTCACAGGGGGGCAGGTCGGGAACTGAAGCTTTCTTT	CASSSQGGRSGTEAFF
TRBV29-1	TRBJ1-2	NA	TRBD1	TGCAGCGTTGAAGGGCAGGGGGGAGACTATGGCTACACCTTC	CSVEGQGGDYGYTF
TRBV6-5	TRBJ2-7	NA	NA	TGTGCCAGCAGCCTAACCACGTGGGGGGGGGCCGAGCAGTACTTC	CASSLTTWGGAEQYF
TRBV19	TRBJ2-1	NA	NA	TGTGCCAGTAGTTCGGGGGGCCTAGGCAATGAGCAGTTCTTC	CASSSGGLGNEQFF
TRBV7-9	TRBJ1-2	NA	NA	TGTTCCAGCAGCTCCTGGGACAAACCTAACTATGGCTACACCTTC	CSSSSWDKPNYGYTF
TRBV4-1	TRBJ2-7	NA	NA	TGCGCCAGCAGCCAAGATCGATTTCCGGGGGCCTACGAGCAGTACTTC	CASSQDRFPGAYEQYF
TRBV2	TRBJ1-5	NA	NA	TGTGCCAGCAGCCCAGGGGAGAGCAATCAGCCCCAGCATTTT	CASSPGESNQPQHF
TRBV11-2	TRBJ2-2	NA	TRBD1	TGTGCCAGCAGCACACAGGGGGCATTCGGGGAGCTGTTTTTT	CASSTQGAFGELFF
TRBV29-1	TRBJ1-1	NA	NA	TGCAGCACCCTTAAAGGAGGAACGGACACTGAAGCTTTCTTT	CSTLKGGTDTEAFF
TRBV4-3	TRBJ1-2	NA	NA	TGCGCCAGCAGCCAACTAAGCTCCACCCGATATGGCTACACCTTC	CASSQLSSTRYGYTF
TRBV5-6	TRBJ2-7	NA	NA	TGTGCCAGCAGCTTGGACAGGAGTCCCTACGAGCAGTACTTC	CASSLDRSPYEQYF
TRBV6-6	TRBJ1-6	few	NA	TGTGCCAGCAGCCCCCGACAGGAAAATTCACCCCTCCACTTT	CASSPRQENSPLHF
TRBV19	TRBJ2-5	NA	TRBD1	TGTGCCAGTCTCGGTAGGGGGCCGATGGAGACCCAGTACTTC	CASLGRGPMETQYF
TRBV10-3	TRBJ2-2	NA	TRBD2	TGTGCCATCAGTGAAGGGGGACTAGCGGCTTTCAGCTCGACCGGGGAGCTGTTTTTT	CAISEGGLAAFSSTGELFF
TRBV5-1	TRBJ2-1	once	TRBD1	TGCGCCAGCAGCCAACGACGGGGACAGGGGGAGTTCTTC	CASSQRRGQGEFF
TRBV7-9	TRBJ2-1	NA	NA	TGTGCCAGCAGGGGGGGGGTGGGGGGCCCGGTCAATGAGCAGTTCTTC	CASRGGVGGPVNEQFF
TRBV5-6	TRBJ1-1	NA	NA	TGTGCCAGCAGCTCCCTACGAAAAAGGGGGATGAACACTGAAGCTTTCTTT	CASSSLRKRGMNTEAFF
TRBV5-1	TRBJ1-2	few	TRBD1	TGCGCCAGCAGCACAGGATCTGGACAGGGTTATGGCTACACCTTC	CASSTGSGQGYGYTF
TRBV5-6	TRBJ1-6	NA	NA	TGTGCCAGCAGCTTGATAGGGGAAAATTCACCCCTCCACTTT	CASSLIGENSPLHF
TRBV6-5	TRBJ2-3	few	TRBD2	TGTGCCAGCAGACGGGACTACACAGATACGCAGTATTTT	CASRRDYTDTQYF
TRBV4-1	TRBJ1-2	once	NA	TGCGCCAGCAGCCAAGGGGTAGGCAGGGCAGGAGGCTACACCTTC	CASSQGVGRAGGYTF
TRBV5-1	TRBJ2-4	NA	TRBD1	TGCGCCAGCAGCTTGCTTACAGGGGGGTATGGCAAAAACATTCAGTACTTC	CASSLLTGGYGKNIQYF
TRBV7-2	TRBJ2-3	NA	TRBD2	TGTGCCAGCAGCTTAGTGGGTAGCGGGGGCAAGAGGGATACGCAGTATTTT	CASSLVGSGGKRDTQYF
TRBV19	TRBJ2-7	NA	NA	TGTGCCAGTAGTATAAAGGGGTTTAATAGCGGTGAGTTCTACGAGCAGTACTTC	CASSIKGFNSGEFYEQYF
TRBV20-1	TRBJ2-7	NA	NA	TGCAGTGCTAGATCGGCCTACGAGCAGTACTTC	CSARSAYEQYF
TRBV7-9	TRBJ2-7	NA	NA	TGTGCCAGCAGCTCTACCCAGGGCTTCGTTTACGAGCAGTACTTC	CASSSTQGFVYEQYF
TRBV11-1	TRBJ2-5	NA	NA	TGTGCCAGCAGCTTAGGGGGGCTGAACCAAGAGACCCAGTACTTC	CASSLGGLNQETQYF
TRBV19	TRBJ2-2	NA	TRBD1	TGTGCCAGTAGCCGTCGGCCCCCGGGACAGGGTGTCGGGGAGCTGTTTTTT	CASSRRPPGQGVGELFF
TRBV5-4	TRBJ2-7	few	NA	TGTGCCAGCAGCAATGGACAGACCCTGAGCTCCTACGAGCAGTACTTC	CASSNGQTLSSYEQYF
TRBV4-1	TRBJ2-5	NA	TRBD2	TGCGCCAGCAGCCAAGCGGGGGGGCAAGAGACCCAGTACTTC	CASSQAGGQETQYF
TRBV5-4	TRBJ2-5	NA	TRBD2	TGTGCCAGCAGCTTGGCGGGGGGGAAAGAGACCCAGTACTTC	CASSLAGGKETQYF
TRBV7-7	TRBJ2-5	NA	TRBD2	TGTGCTAGCAGCTTTCATAGCGGGGGTGAAGAGACCCAGTACTTC	CASSFHSGGEETQYF
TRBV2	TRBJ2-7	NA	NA	TGTGCCAGCAGTTACAGGGTCTACGAGCAGTACTTC	CASSYRVYEQYF
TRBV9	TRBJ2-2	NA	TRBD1	TGTGCCAGCAGCAAAAAGGGGACAGGGGTGATCGGGGAGCTGTTTTTT	CASSKKGTGVIGELFF
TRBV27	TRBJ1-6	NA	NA	TGTGCCAGCAGTCCCCAACCCCCAGGGACTTATAATTCACCCCTCCACTTT	CASSPQPPGTYNSPLHF
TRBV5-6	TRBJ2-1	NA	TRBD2	TGTGCCAGCAGCCCCCTAGCGGGGGGCTCCTACAATGAGCAGTTCTTC	CASSPLAGGSYNEQFF
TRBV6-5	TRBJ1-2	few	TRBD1	TGTGCCAGCAGTTCCACAGGGGGCAGGGGCTACACCTTC	CASSSTGGRGYTF
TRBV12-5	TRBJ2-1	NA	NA	TGTGCTAGCCGAAGACTAGTCGGCAATGAGCAGTTCTTC	CASRRLVGNEQFF
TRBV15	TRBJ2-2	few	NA	TGTGCCACCAGCAGGAGGGACTGGAGCCAAGAGGGAAACACCGGGGAGCTGTTTTTT	CATSRRDWSQEGNTGELFF